In its sample, the clone carrying this T cell receptor beta chain was seen once. Allocation to cohorts depended on clinical history reported by the participants. In Cohort 3, a recovered donor had either two negative PCRs, clearance, or symptom resolution. This record comes from a study of blood T cell repertoires in COVID-19. The wider study: The cDNA or gDNA used as material had been derived from T cells, B-cell-depleted T cells, or PBMCs.

After removal of 6 bases from V and 3 bases from J, the junction contained 11 bases not matched to a gene. In germline, CDR1 is LNHDA, CDR2 SQIVND (reference sequence). This CDR3 is 16 amino acids long. Method: immunoSEQ multiplex PCR; TCRdb's copy keeps in-frame clones and lacks some. There are some 160,000 clones in the sample; 84% occur only once, and roughly 8% lies in the top ten. The sample was PBMCs or T cells enriched from blood (not recorded which). The chain has TRBV19 and TRBJ2-7; 10 bases align to TRBD1. The receptor's source is a woman aged 45-59 years who had recovered from COVID-19. The DNA of the CDR3 is TGTGCCAGTAGCCATGGGAGACAGGGGGCGCGCTACGAGCAGTACTTC. It yields the protein CASSHGRQGARYEQYF.